The rows below give T cell receptor beta chains drawn from one sample of a study of blood T cell repertoires in COVID-19. The protocol was immunoSEQ multiplex PCR, while the TCRdb copy is restricted to in-frame clones and leaves out a portion. The sample has tens of thousands of clones, around 87% seen once. The sequencing input was peripheral blood. These receptors all stem from a human donor in a cohort sampled during active COVID-19. CDR3s include the opening cysteine and the closing phenylalanine or tryptophan. Fields, in order: J gene, V gene, D gene, clone size, CDR3 DNA, CDR3 protein. D genes are given only for firm matches. Some rows mark clone size as missing; the rest say once, few, many or name a class of expanded clone.

TRBJ2-6	TRBV25-1	TRBD2	-	TGTGCCAGCAGTGCGGGACTAGCCGATGCCAACGTCCTGACTTTC	CASSAGLADANVLTF
TRBJ2-7	TRBV4-1	-	once	TGCGCCAGCAGCCAGGTAGGGGCCTACGAGCAGTACTTC	CASSQVGAYEQYF
TRBJ2-3	TRBV20-1	-	-	TGCAGTGCTAGTAACAGCGGGTCAGATACGCAGTATTTT	CSASNSGSDTQYF
TRBJ1-2	TRBV6-4	-	few	TGTGCCAGCAGTGACTCGGGTCAGGGATTCGGCTACACCTTC	CASSDSGQGFGYTF
TRBJ1-5	TRBV4-1	TRBD1	-	TGCGCCAGCAGCCAAGATGCGCGGGACAGGGGGAATAGCAATCAGCCCCAGCATTTT	CASSQDARDRGNSNQPQHF
TRBJ2-1	TRBV7-9	TRBD1	-	TGTGCCAGCAGCTCTCGACAGGGAGACAATGAGCAGTTCTTC	CASSSRQGDNEQFF
TRBJ1-2	TRBV19	-	-	TGTGCCAGTAGTGTTACAGGGTACGAAGGCTACACCTTC	CASSVTGYEGYTF
TRBJ1-5	TRBV9	-	-	TGTGCCAGCAGCTTAGCAGGCGCAAACAATCAGCCCCAGCATTTT	CASSLAGANNQPQHF
TRBJ2-7	TRBV7-3	TRBD2	-	TGTGCCAGCAGCTCTCAAAGCGGGGGGGCCTACGAGCAGTACTTC	CASSSQSGGAYEQYF
TRBJ2-7	TRBV20-1	-	-	TGCAGTGCGAAGGCGGGCGAGCAGTACTTC	CSAKAGEQYF
TRBJ2-7	TRBV4-1	TRBD1	-	TGCGCCAGCAGCCAAGATGTGGACAGGTATGGCGAGCAGTACTTC	CASSQDVDRYGEQYF
TRBJ2-5	TRBV5-4	TRBD2	-	TGTGCCAGCAGCTTACTAGCGGGGGGGGAAGAGACCCAGTACTTC	CASSLLAGGEETQYF
TRBJ2-7	TRBV30	-	few	TGTGCCTGGTCCCGAGACAGGAGGTTTGGCGAGCAGTACTTC	CAWSRDRRFGEQYF
TRBJ2-2	TRBV19	TRBD2	-	TGTGCCAGTAGTATAGTGGAACTAGCGGGGGCCGGCGGGGAGCTGTTTTTT	CASSIVELAGAGGELFF
TRBJ2-6	TRBV28	TRBD1	-	TGTGCCAGCAGTTCCGGACAGGGAGGCATCTCTGGGGCCAACGTCCTGACTTTC	CASSSGQGGISGANVLTF
TRBJ1-2	TRBV4-3	-	-	TGCGCCAGCAGCCAATCCAGGACAACTTATGGCTACACCTTC	CASSQSRTTYGYTF
TRBJ2-7	TRBV5-1	-	-	TGCGCCAGCAGCTCACCCCTTCTCGGTGCGGAGAGCTCCTACGAGCAGTACTTC	CASSSPLLGAESSYEQYF
TRBJ1-5	TRBV9	-	-	TGTGCCAGCAGCGCCCAGGGGAGAGGCAATCAGCCCCAGCATTTT	CASSAQGRGNQPQHF
TRBJ2-5	TRBV2	TRBD2	few	TGTGCCAGCACCAGAGGACGCGCCGAGACTAGCGGCCAAGAGACCCAGTACTTC	CASTRGRAETSGQETQYF
TRBJ1-2	TRBV11-2	-	-	TGTGCCAGCAAAGGGGTAGGAAACTATGGCTACACCTTC	CASKGVGNYGYTF
TRBJ2-1	TRBV28	TRBD1	-	TGTGCCAGCAGTTTATGGGGGACAGGGGGCAATGAGCAGTTCTTC	CASSLWGTGGNEQFF
TRBJ1-6	TRBV4-3	-	-	TGCGCCAGCAGCCAAGGTCCAGATGACTATAATTCACCCCTCCACTTT	CASSQGPDDYNSPLHF
TRBJ2-7	TRBV13	TRBD1	-	TGTGCCAGCAGCCGGTATGGACAGGGGGCCCACGAGCAGTACTTC	CASSRYGQGAHEQYF
TRBJ1-1	TRBV28	-	-	TGTGCCAGCAGTTTAGAGGGAAGTGATTGGAACACTGAAGCTTTCTTT	CASSLEGSDWNTEAFF
TRBJ1-2	TRBV2	-	-	TGTGCCAGCAGGACAGGCGGCAACTATGGCTACACCTTC	CASRTGGNYGYTF
TRBJ2-7	TRBV7-9	TRBD2	-	TGTGCCAGCAGCTTCGTCGGCGGGGGGTACGAGCAGTACTTC	CASSFVGGGYEQYF
TRBJ1-6	TRBV4-2	-	-	TGTGCCAGCAGCCTCACGGACAGTCGGGGTTCACCCCTCCACTTT	CASSLTDSRGSPLHF
TRBJ1-5	TRBV6-2/TRBV6-3	TRBD1	-	TGTGCCAGCAGTTACTCGACAGGGGCGGCAGGTCAGCCCCAGCATTTT	CASSYSTGAAGQPQHF
TRBJ2-7	TRBV7-9	-	-	TGTGCCAGCAGCTCGGGACACACCTACGAGCAGTACTTC	CASSSGHTYEQYF
TRBJ1-6	TRBV3-1/TRBV3-2	-	-	TGTGCCAGCAGCCCAAACGCCGCGTCCTCTTCACCCCTCCACTTT	CASSPNAASSSPLHF
TRBJ1-1	TRBV4-2	TRBD1	-	TGTGCCAGCAGCCAACAACAGGGGAAGGGCACTGAAGCTTTCTTT	CASSQQQGKGTEAFF
TRBJ1-1	TRBV25-1	TRBD1	-	TGTGCCAGCAATGAGGGACAGGGGAGGACTGAAGCTTTCTTT	CASNEGQGRTEAFF
TRBJ2-7	TRBV18	-	-	TGTGCCAGCTCACCACCGGTAGATTCCTACGAGCAGTACTTC	CASSPPVDSYEQYF
TRBJ2-5	TRBV2	TRBD2	-	TGTGCCAGCAGTCCTGGGACTAGCGGGGTCAGGGAGACCCAGTACTTC	CASSPGTSGVRETQYF
TRBJ1-6	TRBV2	-	few	TGTGCCAGCAGTGTCGAGGTGCTTCGGTCACCCCTCCACTTT	CASSVEVLRSPLHF
TRBJ2-2	TRBV9	-	-	TGTGCCAGCAGCGTACGGGATAAAAACACCGGGGAGCTGTTTTTT	CASSVRDKNTGELFF
TRBJ2-7	TRBV2	TRBD1	-	TGTGCCAGCAGTCGACAGGGCCTCGACGAGCAGTACTTC	CASSRQGLDEQYF
TRBJ2-7	TRBV6-6	-	-	TGTGCCAGCTCTGGGGCAGCCGATTACGAGCAGTACTTC	CASSGAADYEQYF
TRBJ1-4	TRBV28	-	-	TGTGCCAGCAGTTCCCGCAAGGGGCGAGGTGAAAAACTGTTTTTT	CASSSRKGRGEKLFF
TRBJ1-6	TRBV12-3/TRBV12-4	-	-	TGTGCCAGCAGTTTGTCAACAGATTCACCCCTCCACTTT	CASSLSTDSPLHF
TRBJ2-1	TRBV29-1	TRBD2	-	TGCAGCTCGGCTAGCGGGTCCTACAATGAGCAGTTCTTC	CSSASGSYNEQFF
TRBJ2-5	TRBV30	TRBD2	-	TGTGCCTGGAGTTATTACGGGGGGGCCGGGGAGACCCAGTACTTC	CAWSYYGGAGETQYF
TRBJ2-2	TRBV28	-	-	TGTGCCAGCAGCAAGAACACCGGGGAGCTGTTTTTT	CASSKNTGELFF
TRBJ1-1	TRBV14	TRBD1	-	TGTGCCAGCAGCCTGACAGGGGACACTGAAGCTTTCTTT	CASSLTGDTEAFF
TRBJ2-7	TRBV4-2	TRBD2	-	TGTGCCAGCAGCGAGCAGCGGGGGAACTCCTACGAGCAGTACTTC	CASSEQRGNSYEQYF
TRBJ2-1	TRBV2	TRBD1	few	TGTGCCAGCGGCATCCGGGACAGGGGGGTAGGTGAGCAGTTCTTC	CASGIRDRGVGEQFF
TRBJ2-5	TRBV6-5	-	-	TGTGCCAGCAGAACAGGTTTGCAAGAGACCCAGTACTTC	CASRTGLQETQYF
TRBJ1-2	TRBV2	TRBD1	-	TGTGCCAGCAGTAGAGGGACAGGGGCTCTTGGCTACACCTTC	CASSRGTGALGYTF
TRBJ2-2	TRBV7-2	-	-	TGTGCCAGCAGCTTAACAGGGATGGACACCGGGGAGCTGTTTTTT	CASSLTGMDTGELFF
TRBJ2-1	TRBV5-5	-	-	TGTGCCAGCAGCTTCCCGGGGAGGAACAATGAGCAGTTCTTC	CASSFPGRNNEQFF
TRBJ2-3	TRBV7-3	TRBD1	-	TGTGCCAGCAGCTTAATTGGGACAGCCGGATTCACAGATACGCAGTATTTT	CASSLIGTAGFTDTQYF
TRBJ2-5	TRBV11-2	TRBD1	few	TGTGCCAGCAGCTTAGTCAACCTACAGGGGGCGTCGGGAAAGACCCAGTACTTC	CASSLVNLQGASGKTQYF
TRBJ1-5	TRBV5-8	-	few	TGTGCCAGCACCCTCAACATTAATCAGCCCCAGCATTTT	CASTLNINQPQHF